The T cell receptor (beta chain) described here comes from a study of identical twins (dated by TCRdb to 2015 to 2016). About the full investigation: TCR alpha and beta repertoires from monozygotic twins, unrelated adults of various ages and cord blood were deep-sequenced to test whether fetal clonotypes persist. To rule out contamination, the twin experiments were replicated at different times with different library preparation protocols.

Every donor was a healthy Caucasian. The twin cohort consisted of three pairs of female monozygotic twins, all aged roughly 18 to 29 years. CD4+ and CD8+ T cell populations were isolated with positive isolation kits from Invitrogen. What the authors observed across the whole study: Because the same donors could not be followed over many years, the conclusions depended on cross-sectional statistical analysis. Compared with coincidental sharing between unrelated individuals, out-of-frame TCR alpha sequences shared between twins showed an excess of sequences with low generation probability. Out-of-frame TCR alpha sharing in monozygotic twins was systematically underestimated by recombination models, whereas sharing between unrelated individuals was in agreement with the recombination models. Abundant cord blood beta clonotypes carried fewer insertions; young adult naive repertoires showed a weaker similar trend, while memory repertoires showed none. In beta out-of-frame sequences, excess twin sharing was weaker, because having fewer shared sequences lowered the signal-to-noise ratio. Zero-insertion analyses could be partly confounded by invariant T cells such as MAIT and iNKT, although diverse VJ usage argued against such confounding for most clonotypes.

Trimming at the junction amounts to 0 bases on V and 0 bases on J, and the germline ends lie 14 bases apart. As encoded in the germline V gene, CDR1 is SGHRS while CDR2 is YFSETQ. The CDR3, cysteine through phenylalanine, is 17 amino acids long. Only the CDR3 DNA is retained, 51 bases long and in frame from the first base. This clonotype was observed a handful of times. Its recognized antigen is unknown. No much larger clonotype is one base removed from it; base qualities were not supplied. Libraries were constructed by 5' RACE. Reads for this sample came from an Illumina HiSeq 2000. Template switching introduced a universal primer binding site; the final cDNA contained a unique molecular identifier, enabling accurate counting of TCR cDNA molecules. Specific primers in the conserved constant-segment region were used to synthesize first-strand cDNA for TCR alpha and beta chains. To control for contamination, every cDNA library carried two barcodes: a SMART-Mk sample barcode plus Illumina barcodes. TruSeq adapter sequences, together with Illumina sample barcodes, were added in two successive PCR steps. Sequencing of the TCR alpha and beta cDNA libraries was done on the Illumina HiSeq platform using custom primers. The paper's processing steps were these. MiGEC was used to process raw reads and extract unique molecular identifiers, and MiXCR was used to find CDR3 positions. For each individual, recombination models were inferred using an EM algorithm with the repgenHMM and IGoR tools. Shared clonotypes were analyzed with the tcR package in R, and sharing was normalized by the product of cloneset sizes. To study raw recombination without the effects of thymic and clonal selection, out-of-frame nonproductive sequences were analyzed. TCRdb passed the public sequencing reads through fastp at Q25 and MiXCR, retaining productive beta sequences. Rows with a matching CDR3 protein are joined into one entry that keeps the most common DNA and genes. The V and J calls shown here were made by TCRdb, not taken from the authors' results. This sample is represented by hundreds of thousands of distinct CDR3 sequences; 20% to 25% of them were singletons. Clones ranked in the top ten supply around 0.5% of the sample.

The same data also went into a second study, on yellow fever vaccine responses in identical twins. That second publication adds: The authors reported that the T cell response to vaccination in identical twins appeared partly convergent and partly personalized. The study precisely tracked vaccine-responding T cell clones in identical twins.

This clonotype originated in a woman between 18 and 30 years old in good health. The chain is encoded by TRBV5-1 joined to TRBJ2-3, with TRBD2 perhaps the D gene, on 6 matching bases. Sequencing input: CD4+ T cells sorted from blood. The nucleotides are TGCGCCAGCAGCTTGGTTTCCCGGGGGAGAAGCACAGATACGCAGTATTTT. Its protein reads: CASSLVSRGRSTDTQYF.